A selection of T cell receptor beta chains follows, all from one sample in a study of human T cells and chemical hapten exposure. TCRdb used MiXCR to reprocess the reads, holding one entry per CDR3 protein. The repertoire holds around 120,000 distinct CDR3 sequences, with around 9% as singletons. Sequencing used whole blood. The receptors come from a human donor in good health. Some clones in this sample may be carry-over from other donors' samples. Both conserved end residues are part of each CDR3. Each record gives: V gene, CDR3 length, CDR3 protein.

>TRBV27|13
CASSSQTNTEAFF
>TRBV12-3/TRBV12-4|11
CASSSGHEAFF
>TRBV5-6|13
CASSLGANTEAFF
>TRBV7-9|17
CASSSRGGTGGQETQYF
>TRBV4-3|14
CASSQSTGNTEAFF
>TRBV7-9|13
CASTQGADEKLFF
>TRBV3-1|14
CASSLRQGPDTQYF
>TRBV5-4|14
CASSLEGGNTEAFF
>TRBV5-1|16
CASSPGTSGRTAEQFF
>TRBV2|12
CASSEVGNEQFF
>TRBV5-6|14
CASSLLAGAYEQYF
>TRBV3-1|16
CASSQYRDASTDTQYF
>TRBV20-1|14
CSARDPGGADEAFF
>TRBV10-3|12
CAISDTNEKLFF
>TRBV27|15
CASSLRQPSTYEQYF
>TRBV9|14
CASSPGQVNTEAFF
>TRBV29-1|12
CSVGSSVHEQFF
>TRBV15|14
CATSREQGAVEQYF
>TRBV29-1|18
CSVAGEVGSNLGNQPQHF
>TRBV4-1|16
CASSQDRTASSYEQYF
>TRBV5-6|16
CASSLIETGAQETQYF
>TRBV10-3|12
CAISEGDGHPFF
>TRBV2|14
CASSVQGSSYEQYF
>TRBV4-2|23
CASSQHGPTSGTAGQRGANVLTF
>TRBV29-1|10
CSVEWGTQYF
>TRBV4-1|12
CASSQDRDEQFF
>TRBV4-1|13
CASSQEDRDLYHF
>TRBV11-2|16
CASSLGSGGIQETQYF
>TRBV10-2|17
CASRDRTVSLAKNIQYF
>TRBV29-1|11
CSVGPNTEAFF
>TRBV10-2|19
CASSGGDRSWDHGNQPQHF
>TRBV2|16
CASSEARGLNTDTQYF
>TRBV18|19
CASSPPPEAEGAAKNIQYF
>TRBV9|16
CASSASTGAGANVLTF
>TRBV7-2|17
CASSLRGLTGPLKTQYF
>TRBV5-4|14
CASTVGVRDTEAFF
>TRBV20-1|15
CSARGRGSLNTEAFF
>TRBV20-1|13
CSAPGLVEETQYF
>TRBV6-5|14
CASSGGGASYGYTF
>TRBV6-6|13
CASSYSSYNEEFF
>TRBV6-1|16
CASSESGLQGNSPLHF
>TRBV11-2|13
CASSYRTPNEQFF
>TRBV2|13
CASMGLEEETQYF